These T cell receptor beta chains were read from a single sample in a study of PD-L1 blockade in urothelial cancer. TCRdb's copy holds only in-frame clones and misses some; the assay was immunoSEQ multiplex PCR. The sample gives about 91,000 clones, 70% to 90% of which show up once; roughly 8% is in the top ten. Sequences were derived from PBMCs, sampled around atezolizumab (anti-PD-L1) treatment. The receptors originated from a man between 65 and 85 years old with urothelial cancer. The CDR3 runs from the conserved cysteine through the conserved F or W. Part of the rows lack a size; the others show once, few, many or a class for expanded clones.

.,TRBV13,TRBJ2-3,CASSPSDAGGTDTQYF
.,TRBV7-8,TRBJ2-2,CATGAGELFF
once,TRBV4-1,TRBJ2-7,CASSRILAGDYYEQYF
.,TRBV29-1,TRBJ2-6,CSATSTGANVLTF
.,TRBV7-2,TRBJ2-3,CASSSISDTQYF
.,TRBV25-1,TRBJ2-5,CASSEYAGGQETQYF
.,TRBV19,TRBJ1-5,CATSRAGLSNQPQHF
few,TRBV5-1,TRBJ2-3,CASSLEPGGVTDTQYF
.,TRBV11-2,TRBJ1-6,CASSPRRNNSPLHF
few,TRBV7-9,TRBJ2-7,CASSLASGQYYEQYF
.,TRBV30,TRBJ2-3,CAWSTRTGADTQYF
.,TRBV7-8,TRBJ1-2,CASSLGRSDGYTF
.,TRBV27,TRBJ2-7,CASSLLVVSGTNLEHEQYF
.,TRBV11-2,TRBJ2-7,CASSLGPTGLYYEQYF
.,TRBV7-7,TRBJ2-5,CASSLGSGAQYF
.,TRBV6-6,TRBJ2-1,CASSYRTSGSNEQFF
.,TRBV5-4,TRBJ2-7,CASSLWGLSSYEQYF
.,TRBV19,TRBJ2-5,CASRGREGRETQYF
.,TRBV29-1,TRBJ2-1,CSVPRSGSYNEQFF
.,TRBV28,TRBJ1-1,CASSSSTVNTEAFF
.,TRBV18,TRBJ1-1,CASSPPPGVDARAFF
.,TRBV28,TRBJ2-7,CASTRQASDEQYF
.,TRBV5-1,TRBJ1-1,CASSLSGQLNTEAFF
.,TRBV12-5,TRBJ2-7,CASSPRGGAYEQYF
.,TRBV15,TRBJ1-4,CATSNRQGNNEKLFF
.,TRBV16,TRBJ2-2,CASSQNTLFTGGELFF
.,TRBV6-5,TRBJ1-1,CASSYRGERNTEAFF
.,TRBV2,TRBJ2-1,CASSATSGGVNEQFF
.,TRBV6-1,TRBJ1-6,CASSVETGNSPLHF
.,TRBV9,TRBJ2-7,CASSEGTSGSRDEQYF
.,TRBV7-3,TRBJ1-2,CASSSGQGYGYTF
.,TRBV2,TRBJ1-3,CASAPGFSGNTIYF
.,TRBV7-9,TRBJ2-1,CASSSTSGAGYNEQFF
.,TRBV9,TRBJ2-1,CASSFAGTSGRNEQFF
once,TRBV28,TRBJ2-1,CASSISGSYNEQFF
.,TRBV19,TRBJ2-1,CASSIGLSSYNEQFF
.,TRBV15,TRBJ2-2,CATSRDSIRNTGELFF
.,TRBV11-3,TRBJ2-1,CASSLESGGYNEQFF
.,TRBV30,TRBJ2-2,CAWSATSGRSGGELFF
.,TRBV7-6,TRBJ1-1,CASSLQENTEAFF
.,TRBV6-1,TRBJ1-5,CASSVPRGSEGQPQHF
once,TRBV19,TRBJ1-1,CASSRDRDTEAFF
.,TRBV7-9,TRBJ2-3,CASSFGGGAGTQYF
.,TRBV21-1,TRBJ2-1,CASKSGQGSYNEQFF
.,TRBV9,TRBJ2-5,CASTPGGEQAETQYF
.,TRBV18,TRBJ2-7,CASSPGAGGTYEQYF
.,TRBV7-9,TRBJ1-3,CASSLNSQGVGNTIYF
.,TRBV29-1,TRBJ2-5,CSVTLLGQVPSETQYF